This TCR beta chain was retrieved from a study of blood T cell repertoires in COVID-19. The protocol was immunoSEQ multiplex PCR, while the TCRdb copy is restricted to in-frame clones and leaves out a portion. The data contain more than 200,000 clones, roughly 80% of them singletons. V was trimmed by 6 bases and J by 1 base, leaving 21 bases between them. CDR3 length: 18 residues. From germline, CDR1 is MDHEN and CDR2 SYDVKM. Sequences were obtained from peripheral blood. The chain is built from TRBV28 and TRBJ2-2, with D possibly being TRBD1 (7 bases). This TCR was recovered from a woman older than 75 with acute or convalescent COVID-19. As DNA, the CDR3 is TGTGCCAGCAGGCGAAGGGGGCCCGGGAGTCTGAACACCGGGGAGCTGTTTTTT. It encodes CASRRRGPGSLNTGELFF.